This paragraph reports one T cell receptor (beta chain). The antigen remains undetermined. This sample was taken from a study of T cell repertoires in cytomegalovirus infection. In the study overall: It was recently identified HLA-C-restricted and well-studied HLA-B-restricted CMV epitopes that the study used. Evidence of both CMV infection and a matching HLA type came from public TCR beta signatures. Findings of the study overall: Summed frequency of shared TCR beta families picked out CMV carriers who also had the relevant HLA.

Trimming left V 2 bases short and J 3 bases short, with 7 bases between. CDR3 length: 14 amino acids. Germline V gives CDR1 MNHEY, CDR2 SVGAGI. Via MiXCR, TCRdb re-called the reads, giving one row per CDR3 protein. The data contain about 310,000 distinct CDR3 sequences, around 25% of them singletons. The chain carries TRBV6-5 and TRBJ1-4; tentatively, D is TRBD1 (5 bases). The source material was cultured PBMCs, sampled from culture after CMV antigen stimulation. The sequence was collected from a human donor in good health (CMV status not recorded). Some clones in this sample may be carry-over from other donors' samples. The CDR3 reads CASSYGGSNEKLFF. The CDR3 coding sequence is TGTGCCAGCAGTTACGGGGGTTCTAATGAAAAACTGTTTTTT.